This TCR beta chain comes out of a study of blood T cell repertoires in COVID-19. Study as a whole: Researchers got acute and convalescent COVID-19 samples from the United States, Italy and Spain. Sources were T cells, B-cell-depleted T cells, or PBMCs; the material itself was cDNA or gDNA.

Authors' data handling: Reference gene primer amplification yielded estimated nucleated cell counts. Profiling relied on immunoSEQ multiplex PCR, and the TCRdb table lists in-frame clones only, not all of them. The DNA gave D and trimming, while V, J and clone size come from that table. Of 200,000 or so clones in the sample, roughly 91% were seen once. After removal of 2 bases from V and 8 bases from J, the junction contained 7 bases not matched to a gene. The CDR3 extends over 15 amino acids. In germline, CDR1 is LNHDA, CDR2 SQIVND (reference sequence). In terms of age and location, participants ranged from roughly 18 to 100 years and lived in about 25 US areas.

J is TRBJ2-3 and V is TRBV19; 10 bases match TRBD2. The sequencing sample was made of PBMCs or T cells enriched from blood (not recorded which). This clonotype originated in a man aged 25-45 years in a cohort exposed to, infected with or recovered from COVID-19 (not recorded which). CDR3 protein: CASSILAGALGTQYF. For the CDR3, the DNA is TGTGCCAGTAGTATACTAGCGGGAGCTTTGGGTACGCAGTATTTT.